Below, one T cell receptor beta chain is given with its context. The target antigen is unknown. This specimen belongs to a study of shared clonotypes between healthy human individuals. Notes on the study in general: Several donors held about 5% of naive CD4 clonotypes in common.

The data were produced by immunoSEQ multiplex PCR, yet TCRdb's version contains in-frame clones alone and is incomplete. Of millions of clones in the sample, over 85% are singletons; the top ten hold roughly 0.13%. Germline V gene sequence: CDR1 LGHNT, CDR2 FRNRAP. V shed 8 bases and J shed 6 bases, with 13 bases lying between them. The CDR3 is 13 residues long. This TCR came from a man between 18 and 29 years old in good health. Sample: naive CD4+ T cells sorted from blood. Subset described: CD45RA+ positively selected. The V call is TRBV12-5, the J call TRBJ2-2; possible D gene TRBD1, 6 bases. The DNA of the CDR3 is TGTGCTAGTTCAGAGGGGGTTGCCGGGGAGCTGTTTTTT. This gives the protein CASSEGVAGELFF.